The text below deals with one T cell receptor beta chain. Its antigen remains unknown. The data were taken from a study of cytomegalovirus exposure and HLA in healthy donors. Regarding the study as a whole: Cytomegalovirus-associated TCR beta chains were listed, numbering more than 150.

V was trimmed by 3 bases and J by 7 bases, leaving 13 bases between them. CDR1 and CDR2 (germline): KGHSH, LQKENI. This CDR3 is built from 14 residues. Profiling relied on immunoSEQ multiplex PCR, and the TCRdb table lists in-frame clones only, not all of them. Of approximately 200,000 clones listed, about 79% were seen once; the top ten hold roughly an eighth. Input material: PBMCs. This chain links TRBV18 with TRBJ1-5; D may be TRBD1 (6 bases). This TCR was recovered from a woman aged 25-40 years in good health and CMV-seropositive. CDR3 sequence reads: CASSPLGADQPQHF. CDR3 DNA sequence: TGTGCCAGCTCACCTCTGGGGGCAGACCAGCCCCAGCATTTT.